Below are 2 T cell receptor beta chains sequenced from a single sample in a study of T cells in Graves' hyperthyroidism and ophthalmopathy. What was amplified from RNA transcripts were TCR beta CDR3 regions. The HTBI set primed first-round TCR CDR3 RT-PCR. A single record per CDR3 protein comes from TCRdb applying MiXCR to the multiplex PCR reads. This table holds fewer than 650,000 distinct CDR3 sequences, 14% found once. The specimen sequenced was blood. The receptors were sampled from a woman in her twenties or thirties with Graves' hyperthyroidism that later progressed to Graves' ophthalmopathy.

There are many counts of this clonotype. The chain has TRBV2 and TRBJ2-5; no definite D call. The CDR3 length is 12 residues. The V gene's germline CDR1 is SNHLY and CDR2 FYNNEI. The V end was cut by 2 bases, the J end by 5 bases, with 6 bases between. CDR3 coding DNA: TGTGCCAGCAGTGAACAGATTGAGACCCAGTACTTC. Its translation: CASSEQIETQYF.

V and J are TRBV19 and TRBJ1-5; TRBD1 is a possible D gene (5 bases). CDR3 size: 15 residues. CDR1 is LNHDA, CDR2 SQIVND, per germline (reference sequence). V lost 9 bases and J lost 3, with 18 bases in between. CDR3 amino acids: CASTSTGPSNQPQHF. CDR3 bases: TGTGCCAGCACCTCTACGGGGCCCTCCAATCAGCCCCAGCATTTT. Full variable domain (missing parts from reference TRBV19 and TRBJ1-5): DGGITQSPKYLFRKEGQNVTLSCEQNLNHDAMYWYRQDPGQGLRLIYYSQIVNDFQKGDIAEGYSVSREKKESFPLTVTSAQKNPTAFYLCASTSTGPSNQPQHFGDGTRLSIL.